The rows below give T cell receptor beta chains drawn from one sample of a study of blood T cell repertoires in COVID-19. Using immunoSEQ multiplex PCR, the repertoire was profiled, and TCRdb retains in-frame clones only, with some absent. The table includes approximately 160,000 clones, under 90% detected once. Sample: PBMCs or T cells enriched from blood (not recorded which). The origin of the receptors is a man aged 45-65 years who had recovered from COVID-19. The conserved cysteine and the conserved F or W are not part of the CDR3 here. A D gene is named only where the DNA matches it firmly. A row's size may be missing; if present it is once, few, many or a size class.

>TRBD1|14|TRBV4-1|TRBJ1-6|few
ASSQAPGQVNSPLH
>NA|13|TRBV21-1|TRBJ1-2|once
ASSKLARECGGYT
>NA|12|TRBV18|TRBJ1-1|NA
ASSQNGENTEAF
>TRBD1|12|TRBV3-1/TRBV3-2|TRBJ1-1|NA
ASSQRTGKTEAF
>TRBD1|12|TRBV6-5|TRBJ1-2|NA
ASSLSGQIGGGT
>NA|9|TRBV12-3/TRBV12-4|TRBJ1-1|NA
ASSYTTEAF
>TRBD1|13|TRBV9|TRBJ2-7|NA
ASSVSPDRAYEQY
>NA|11|TRBV30|TRBJ1-1|once
AWTKGGNTEAF
>TRBD1|13|TRBV11-3|TRBJ2-1|NA
ASSLVRGQGNEQF
>TRBD1|12|TRBV4-3|TRBJ1-4|few
ASRPGQHNEKLF
>TRBD1|15|TRBV19|TRBJ2-1|NA
ASSAGPGQGARNEQF
>NA|14|TRBV2|TRBJ1-1|NA
ASSFASGTMNTEAF
>NA|13|TRBV27|TRBJ2-3|NA
ASRRSRGASDTQY
>TRBD1|13|TRBV7-7|TRBJ2-1|NA
ASSLGDSSYNEQF
>NA|12|TRBV7-9|TRBJ2-1|NA
ASSLAATLNEQF
>NA|12|TRBV14|TRBJ1-5|once
ASSQSGSNQPQH
>TRBD1|13|TRBV3-1/TRBV3-2|TRBJ1-1|NA
ASSPSTGFGTEAF
>NA|13|TRBV6-5|TRBJ2-6|NA
ASRATVSGANVLT
>TRBD1|13|TRBV18|TRBJ2-3|NA
ASSAGTGSVDTQY
>NA|17|TRBV21-1|TRBJ1-1|once
ASGQTTGTGALMNTEAF
>NA|12|TRBV5-4|TRBJ2-2|once
ASSSTGNTGELF
>NA|16|TRBV12-5|TRBJ1-4|NA
ASGFTGSQGATNEKLF
>NA|14|TRBV21-1|TRBJ1-5|NA
ASSTKAGNCRQPQH
>NA|15|TRBV18|TRBJ2-3|NA
ASSPFYYPGSTDTQY
>NA|11|TRBV5-1|TRBJ2-1|NA
ASSEAGSNEQF
>NA|13|TRBV9|TRBJ1-5|NA
ASSATQGFEQPQH
>TRBD2|16|TRBV11-2|TRBJ2-2|many
ASSPRGSGGYNTGELF
>TRBD1|12|TRBV19|TRBJ1-1|NA
ASSIWDRNTEAF
>TRBD2|14|TRBV6-2/TRBV6-3|TRBJ2-1|NA
ASSYMAGGLYNEQF
>NA|12|TRBV19|TRBJ2-3|NA
ASRLGTSTDTQY
>NA|10|TRBV2|TRBJ2-7|NA
ASSTGFYEQY
>TRBD2|15|TRBV7-2|TRBJ2-3|few
ASSLTSGGDRTDTQY
>NA|12|TRBV5-1|TRBJ2-7|NA
ASSLQSKSYEQY
>NA|14|TRBV7-2|TRBJ2-5|NA
ASSLMRLSSSETQY
>NA|11|TRBV20-1|TRBJ2-7|NA
SASRLPEYEQY
>NA|13|TRBV9|TRBJ2-7|once
ASSVSYGSSYEQY
>NA|12|TRBV27|TRBJ2-2|NA
ASRPGTHTGELF
>NA|12|TRBV6-6|TRBJ1-1|NA
ASSSTWKNTEAF
>NA|11|TRBV11-2|TRBJ2-5|NA
ASSPGAGETQY
>TRBD2|13|TRBV7-2|TRBJ2-7|NA
ASSFLAGSSYEQY
>NA|14|TRBV19|TRBJ1-5|NA
ASTGGGPLSNQPQH
>NA|12|TRBV11-3|TRBJ1-2|NA
ASSSATANYGYT